This T cell receptor beta chain comes out of a study of control samples from healthy donors and cancer patients. The CDR3 contains 14 residues. Germline CDR1 is SNHLY and CDR2 is FYNNEI. V was shortened by 6 bases and J by 6 bases, with 15 bases between the two germline ends. Measured with immunoSEQ multiplex PCR; TCRdb has only the in-frame clones, and not every one. Counted here are some 64,000 clones, about nine tenths occurring once; the ten biggest clones make up around 1.2%. The chain is built from TRBV2 and TRBJ2-1, with D tentatively TRBD2 (6 bases). The sequence was collected from a woman between 45 and 60 years old with colorectal cancer. Input material: PBMCs. CDR3 amino acids: CASRPGAAINEQFF. DNA for the CDR3: TGTGCCAGCAGGCCGGGAGCAGCCATCAATGAGCAGTTCTTC.